These 18 T cell receptor beta chains share one sample of origin, sequenced in a study of blood T cell repertoires in COVID-19. Method: immunoSEQ multiplex PCR; TCRdb's copy keeps in-frame clones and lacks some. Of about 480,000 clones listed, 85% to 90% are singletons. The sample taken for sequencing was peripheral blood. The receptors stem from a woman between 45 and 65 years old with COVID-19, enrolled during active disease.

The chain uses TRBV28 and TRBJ2-7; 11 bases map to TRBD1. The CDR3 has 19 amino acids. Germline V CDR1 and CDR2: MDHEN, SYDVKM. J was trimmed by 3 bases and V by 3 bases; bases with no gene match: 16. CDR3 protein: CASSFTLGRWGQGVYEQYF. CDR3 nucleotides: TGTGCCAGCAGTTTTACTTTGGGTCGTTGGGGACAGGGGGTCTACGAGCAGTACTTC. Full variable domain (missing parts from reference TRBV28 and TRBJ2-7): DVKVTQSSRYLVKRTGEKVFLECVQDMDHENMFWYRQDPGLGLRLIYFSYDVKMKEKGDIPEGYSVSREKKERFSLILESASTNQTSMYLCASSFTLGRWGQGVYEQYFGPGTRLTVT.

The chain uses TRBV14 and TRBJ2-7; 8 positions agree with TRBD2. CDR3 length: 16 residues. The trim removed 4 bases at V and 3 bases at J, leaving 11 bases unmatched. CDR1 and CDR2 from the germline V gene are SGHDN and FVKESK. CDR3 loop: CASSPRGREGVYEQYF. DNA for the CDR3: TGTGCCAGCAGCCCCCGAGGACGGGAGGGGGTCTACGAGCAGTACTTC.

The V and J genes are TRBV11-2 and TRBJ1-2, with 8 bases that match TRBD1. Unmatched junction bases numbered 9, after V lost 5 bases and J lost 4 bases. The germline gives CDR1 SGHAT, CDR2 FQNNGV. The CDR3 runs to 15 residues. Here the CDR3 DNA reads TGTGCCAGCAGCGTTAACAGGGGGGTTGGCTATGGCTACACCTTC. It yields the protein CASSVNRGVGYGYTF.

The genes are TRBV12-3 or TRBV12-4 and TRBJ2-3; TRBD1 matches 9 bases. V lost 5 bases to trimming and J lost 14 bases; unmatched junction nucleotides: 11. The CDR3 is 13 amino acids. The DNA of the CDR3 is TGTGCCAGCAGTCCAGGACAGGGGTACGGACTGTATTTT. Translated, it gives CASSPGQGYGLYF.

The gene calls are TRBV30 and TRBJ1-6; D unclear. Germline V gives CDR1 GTSNPN, CDR2 SVGIG (reference sequence). This CDR3 is built from 15 residues. Deletions cut 5 bases from V and 0 bases from J, with 11 bases between. CDR3 sequence: CAWCPIGSYNSPLHF. CDR3 DNA sequence: TGTGCCTGGTGTCCGATCGGCTCCTATAATTCACCCCTCCACTTT.

The V call is TRBV25-1, the J call TRBJ2-7; the D is unclear. Germline CDR1 MGHDK, CDR2 SYGVNS. V lost 6 bases to trimming and J lost 4 bases, with 10 bases between them. The length of the CDR3 is 12 residues. The CDR3, as DNA: TGTGCCAGCAGCCTAGGAGCGTACGAGCAGTACTTC. Translation: CASSLGAYEQYF.

V gene TRBV9 combines with J gene TRBJ1-1, with 9 bases fitting TRBD1. Trimming removed 3 bases from V and 6 bases from J; junction bases left unmatched: 6. The CDR3 has 14 residues. Germline V CDR1 and CDR2: SGDLS, YYNGEE. The CDR3 DNA reads TGTGCCAGCAGCGAGGGGACAGGGATCGCTGAAGCTTTCTTT. Translating it yields CASSEGTGIAEAFF.

This clone was observed a single time. The chain employs TRBV5-1 and TRBJ2-1, with D perhaps TRBD2 (5 bases). The germline V gene has CDR1 SGHRS and CDR2 YFSETQ. The CDR3 covers 16 residues. V was cut by 0 bases and J by 0 bases, with 10 bases left in between. The DNA of the CDR3 is TGCGCCAGCAGCTTGGGGCTAGCCCACTCCTACAATGAGCAGTTCTTC. Residues: CASSLGLAHSYNEQFF.

The chain joins TRBV30 to TRBJ2-2; unclear D gene. V lost 6 bases to trimming and J lost 1 base, with 6 bases between them. From germline, CDR1 is GTSNPN and CDR2 SVGIG (reference sequence). This CDR3 is built from 12 residues. The CDR3 nucleotides read TGTGCCTGTGGCGGGAACACCGGGGAGCTGTTTTTT. Protein: CACGGNTGELFF.

The chain combines TRBV13 with TRBJ2-3; D is possibly TRBD1 (6 bases). Trimming pared 8 bases from V and 4 bases from J, leaving 13 bases between. CDR1 is PRHDT and CDR2 is FYEKMQ in the germline V gene (reference sequence). The CDR3 is 13 residues long. The DNA for the CDR3 is TGTGCCAGCGATAACAGGGAAGCAGATACGCAGTATTTT. Protein sequence: CASDNREADTQYF. The full variable domain, its missing parts supplied by reference TRBV13 and TRBJ2-3, is AAGVIQSPRHLIKEKRETATLKCYPIPRHDTVYWYQQGPGQDPQFLISFYEKMQSDKGSIPDRFSAQQFSDYHSELNMSSLELGDSALYFCASDNREADTQYFGPGTRLTVL.

The J gene is TRBJ1-5, the V gene TRBV9; 7 nucleotides match TRBD1. The CDR3 covers 15 residues. Germline V gene lookup returns CDR1 SGDLS and CDR2 YYNGEE. Trimming cost V 5 bases and J 7 bases; bases outside gene matches: 12. The CDR3 reads CASSPFPGGEQPQHF. CDR3 nucleotide sequence: TGTGCCAGCAGTCCTTTTCCAGGGGGTGAGCAGCCCCAGCATTTT.

This clone appeared once. The chain joins TRBV7-2 to TRBJ1-1; D is uncertain. The germline CDR1 and CDR2 sequences are SGHTA and FQGNSA. The length of the CDR3 is 13 residues. V lost 3 bases and J 1 base, leaving 6 bases between the germline ends. The CDR3 sequence is CASSFSRNTEAFF. CDR3 nucleotides: TGTGCCAGCAGCTTTTCGCGGAACACTGAAGCTTTCTTT.

The chain has TRBV6-5 and TRBJ1-1; D is possibly TRBD1 (6 bases). The CDR3 is made up of 14 amino acids. Germline lookup yields CDR1 MNHEY and CDR2 SVGAGI. Trimming took 6 bases from V and 7 from J, leaving 18 bases between them. The CDR3 DNA reads TGTGCCAGCAGGGTGACTATGACAGGTTTTGAAGCTTTCTTT. This gives the protein CASRVTMTGFEAFF.

This chain uses TRBV12-5 with TRBJ2-7; D possibly corresponds to TRBD1 (5 bases). The V and J ends lost 7 bases and 3 bases respectively, with 22 bases between them. Germline CDR1 is LGHNT and CDR2 is FRNRAP. CDR3 size: 16 residues. For the CDR3, the DNA is TGTGCTAGTGCCCTTGATAGGGGCGGACCGAGCTACGAGCAGTACTTC. This gives the protein CASALDRGGPSYEQYF.

The CDR3 protein is CASSAGRDEKLFF. DNA for the CDR3: TGTGCCAGCAGTGCAGGGAGGGATGAAAAACTGTTTTTT. V is TRBV5-4 and J is TRBJ1-4, with a possible D match to TRBD1 (5 bases). CDR1 is SGHNT, CDR2 YYREEE, per germline (reference sequence). This CDR3 comprises 13 residues. V gave up 5 bases and J gave up 6 bases, with 11 bases separating them. Full variable domain (outside the CDR3, taken from reference TRBV5-4 and TRBJ1-4): ETGVTQSPTHLIKTRGQQVTLRCSSQSGHNTVSWYQQALGQGPQFIFQYYREEENGRGNFPPRFSGLQFPNYSSELNVNALELDDSALYLCASSAGRDEKLFFGSGTQLSVL.

V and J are TRBV30 and TRBJ1-2; 7 bases are shared with TRBD1. The trim removed 0 bases at V and 4 bases at J, leaving 2 bases unmatched. CDR1 GTSNPN and CDR2 SVGIG come from the germline V gene (reference sequence). The CDR3 runs 13 residues. As DNA, the CDR3 is TGTGCCTGGAGTGTAGGGGGCACCTATGGCTACACCTTC. This codes for CAWSVGGTYGYTF.

The chain recombines TRBV5-1 with TRBJ1-3; 7 bases line up with TRBD1. CDR1 is SGHRS, CDR2 YFSETQ, per germline. The CDR3 contains 14 residues. V dropped 4 bases and J dropped 4; count of bases not matched to a gene: 5. The CDR3 reads CASSPMGQGNTIYF. The CDR3 bases are TGCGCCAGCAGCCCTATGGGACAGGGAAACACCATATATTTT. The full variable domain, rest sourced from reference TRBV5-1 and TRBJ1-3, is KAGVTQTPRYLIKTRGQQVTLSCSPISGHRSVSWYQQTPGQGLQFLFEYFSETQRNKGNFPGRFSGRQFSNSRSEMNVSTLELGDSALYLCASSPMGQGNTIYFGEGSWLTVV.

The V gene is TRBV2, the J gene TRBJ2-3, with TRBD2 as a possible D gene (6 bases). CDR3 length: 14 residues. Trimming took off 7 bases at V and 5 bases at J, with 16 bases between the two ends. From germline, CDR1 is SNHLY and CDR2 FYNNEI. Here the CDR3 reads CASKVGRGRDTQYF. The CDR3 nucleotides are TGTGCCAGCAAAGTGGGGCGGGGAAGAGATACGCAGTATTTT.